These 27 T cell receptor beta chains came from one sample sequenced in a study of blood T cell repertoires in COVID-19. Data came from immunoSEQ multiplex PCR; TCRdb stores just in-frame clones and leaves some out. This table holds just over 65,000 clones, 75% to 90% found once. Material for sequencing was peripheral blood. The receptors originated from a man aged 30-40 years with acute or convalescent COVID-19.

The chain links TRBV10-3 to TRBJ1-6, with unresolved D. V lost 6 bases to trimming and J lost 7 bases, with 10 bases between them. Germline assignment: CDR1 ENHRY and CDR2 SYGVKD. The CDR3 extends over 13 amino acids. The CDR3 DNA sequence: TGTGCCATCAGGAGAGGGCCGAATTCACCCCTCCACTTT. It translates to CAIRRGPNSPLHF.

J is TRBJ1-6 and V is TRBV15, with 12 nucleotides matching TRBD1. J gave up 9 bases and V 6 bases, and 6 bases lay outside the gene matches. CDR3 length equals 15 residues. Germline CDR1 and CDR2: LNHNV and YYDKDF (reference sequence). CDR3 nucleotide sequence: TGTGCCACCAGGATTCCGGGACAGGGGGCTTCACCCCTCCACTTT. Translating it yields CATRIPGQGASPLHF.

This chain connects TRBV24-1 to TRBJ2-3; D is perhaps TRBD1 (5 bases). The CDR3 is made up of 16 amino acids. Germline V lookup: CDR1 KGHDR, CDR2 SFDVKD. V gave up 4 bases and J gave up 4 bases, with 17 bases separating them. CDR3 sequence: CATSDGSSKGPDTQYF. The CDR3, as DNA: TGTGCCACCAGTGACGGCAGCTCCAAGGGGCCAGATACGCAGTATTTT.

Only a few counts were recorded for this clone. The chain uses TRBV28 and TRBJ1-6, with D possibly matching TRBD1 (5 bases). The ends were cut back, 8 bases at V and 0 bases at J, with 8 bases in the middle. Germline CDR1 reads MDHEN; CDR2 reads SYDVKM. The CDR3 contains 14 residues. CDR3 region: CASRDFSYNSPLHF. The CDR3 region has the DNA TGTGCCAGCCGGGACTTCTCCTATAATTCACCCCTCCACTTT.

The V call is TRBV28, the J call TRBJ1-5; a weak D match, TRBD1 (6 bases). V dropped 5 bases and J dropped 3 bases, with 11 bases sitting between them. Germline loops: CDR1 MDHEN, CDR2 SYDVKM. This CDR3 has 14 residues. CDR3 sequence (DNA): TGTGCCAGCAGTCGACAGGATTTCAATCAGCCCCAGCATTTT. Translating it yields CASSRQDFNQPQHF.

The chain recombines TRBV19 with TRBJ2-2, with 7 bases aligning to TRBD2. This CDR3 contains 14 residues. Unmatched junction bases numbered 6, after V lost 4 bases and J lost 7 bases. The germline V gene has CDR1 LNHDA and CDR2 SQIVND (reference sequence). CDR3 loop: CASSTATGGGELFF. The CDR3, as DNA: TGTGCCAGTAGTACCGCCACGGGGGGCGGGGAGCTGTTTTTT. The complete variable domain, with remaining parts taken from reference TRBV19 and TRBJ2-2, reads DGGITQSPKYLFRKEGQNVTLSCEQNLNHDAMYWYRQDPGQGLRLIYYSQIVNDFQKGDIAEGYSVSREKKESFPLTVTSAQKNPTAFYLCASSTATGGGELFFGEGSRLTVL.

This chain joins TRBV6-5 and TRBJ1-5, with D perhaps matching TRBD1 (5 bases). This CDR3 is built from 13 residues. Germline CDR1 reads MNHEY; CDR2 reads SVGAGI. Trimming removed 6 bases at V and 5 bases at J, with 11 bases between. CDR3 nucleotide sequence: TGTGCCAGCAGATCCCTAGGGGATCAGCCCCAGCATTTT. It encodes CASRSLGDQPQHF.

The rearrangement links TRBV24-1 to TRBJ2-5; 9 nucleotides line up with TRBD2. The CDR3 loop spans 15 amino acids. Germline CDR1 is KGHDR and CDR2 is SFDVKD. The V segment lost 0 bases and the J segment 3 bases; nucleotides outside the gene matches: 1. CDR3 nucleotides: TGTGCCACCAGTGATTTGTTAGCGGGAGAAGAGACCCAGTACTTC. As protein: CATSDLLAGEETQYF.

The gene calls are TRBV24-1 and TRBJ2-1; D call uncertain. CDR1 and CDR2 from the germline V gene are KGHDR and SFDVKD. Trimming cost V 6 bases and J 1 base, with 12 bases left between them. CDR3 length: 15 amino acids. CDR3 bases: TGTGCCACCAGTCGATTGACGGGTTCCTACAATGAGCAGTTCTTC. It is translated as CATSRLTGSYNEQFF.

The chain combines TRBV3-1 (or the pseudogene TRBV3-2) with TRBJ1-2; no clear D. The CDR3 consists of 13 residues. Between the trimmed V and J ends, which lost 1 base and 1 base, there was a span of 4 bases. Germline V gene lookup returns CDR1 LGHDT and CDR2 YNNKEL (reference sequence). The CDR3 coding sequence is TGTGCCAGCAGCCAAGTAAATAACTATGGCTACACCTTC. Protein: CASSQVNNYGYTF.

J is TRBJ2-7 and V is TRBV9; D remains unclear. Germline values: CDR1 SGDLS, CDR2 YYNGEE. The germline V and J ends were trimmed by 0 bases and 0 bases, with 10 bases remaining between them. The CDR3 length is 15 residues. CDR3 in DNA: TGTGCCAGCAGCGTAGACGGCGGTAGCTCCTACGAGCAGTACTTC. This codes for CASSVDGGSSYEQYF. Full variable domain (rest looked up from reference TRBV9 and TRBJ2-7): DSGVTQTPKHLITATGQRVTLRCSPRSGDLSVYWYQQSLDQGLQFLIQYYNGEERAKGNILERFSAQQFPDLHSELNLSSLELGDSALYFCASSVDGGSSYEQYFGPGTRLTVT.

The CDR3 protein is CASSLFLRGFRELFF. CDR3 DNA sequence: TGTGCCAGCAGTTTATTTCTCAGGGGTTTTAGGGAGCTGTTTTTT. The J gene is TRBJ2-2, the V gene TRBV28, with D possibly TRBD1 on 6 matching bases. This CDR3 has 15 residues. Between the trimmed V and J ends, which lost 1 base and 9 bases, there was a span of 15 bases. CDR1 MDHEN and CDR2 SYDVKM come from the germline V gene.

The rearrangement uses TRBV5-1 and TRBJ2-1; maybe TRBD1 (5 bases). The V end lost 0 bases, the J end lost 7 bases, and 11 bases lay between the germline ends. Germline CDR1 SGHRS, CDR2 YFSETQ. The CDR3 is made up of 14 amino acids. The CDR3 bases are TGCGCCAGCAGCTTGGTTGCAGGGTCAAATGAGCAGTTCTTC. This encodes CASSLVAGSNEQFF. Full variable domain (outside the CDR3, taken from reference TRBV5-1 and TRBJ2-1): KAGVTQTPRYLIKTRGQQVTLSCSPISGHRSVSWYQQTPGQGLQFLFEYFSETQRNKGNFPGRFSGRQFSNSRSEMNVSTLELGDSALYLCASSLVAGSNEQFFGPGTRLTVL.

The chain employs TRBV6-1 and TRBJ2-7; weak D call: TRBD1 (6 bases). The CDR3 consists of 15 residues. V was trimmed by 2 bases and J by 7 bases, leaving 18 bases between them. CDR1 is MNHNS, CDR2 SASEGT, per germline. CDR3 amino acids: CASSESQGQGQEQYF. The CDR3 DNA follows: TGTGCCAGCAGTGAATCGCAGGGGCAGGGGCAGGAGCAGTACTTC.

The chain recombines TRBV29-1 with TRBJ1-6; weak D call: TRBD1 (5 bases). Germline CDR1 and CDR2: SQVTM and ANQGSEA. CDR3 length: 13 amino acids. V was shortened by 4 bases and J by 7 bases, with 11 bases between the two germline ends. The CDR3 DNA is TGCAGCGTTGCGACGGACACCAATTCACCCCTCCACTTT. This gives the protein CSVATDTNSPLHF.

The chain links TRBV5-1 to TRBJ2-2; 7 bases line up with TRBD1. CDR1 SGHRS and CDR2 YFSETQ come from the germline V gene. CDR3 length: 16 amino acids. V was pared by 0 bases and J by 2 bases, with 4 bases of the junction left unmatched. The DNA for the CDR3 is TGCGCCAGCAGCTTGGGAGGGACAGCCAACACCGGGGAGCTGTTTTTT. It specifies CASSLGGTANTGELFF.

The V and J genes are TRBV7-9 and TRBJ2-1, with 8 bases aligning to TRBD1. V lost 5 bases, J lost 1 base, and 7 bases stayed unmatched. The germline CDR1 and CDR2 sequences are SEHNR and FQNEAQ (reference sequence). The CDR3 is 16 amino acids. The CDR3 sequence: CASSPDRTGSYNEQFF. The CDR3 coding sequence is TGTGCCAGCAGCCCAGATAGGACAGGGTCCTACAATGAGCAGTTCTTC.

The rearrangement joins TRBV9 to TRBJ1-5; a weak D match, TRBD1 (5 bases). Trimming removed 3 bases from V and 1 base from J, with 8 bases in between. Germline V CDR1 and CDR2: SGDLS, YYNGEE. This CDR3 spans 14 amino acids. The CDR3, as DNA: TGTGCCAGCAGCGAACAGGAGAGCAATCAGCCCCAGCATTTT. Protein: CASSEQESNQPQHF.

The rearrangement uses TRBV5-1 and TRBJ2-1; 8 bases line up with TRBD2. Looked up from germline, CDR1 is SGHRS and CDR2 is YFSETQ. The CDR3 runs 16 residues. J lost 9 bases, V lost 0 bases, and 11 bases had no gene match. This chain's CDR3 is CASSLASGSQGGEQFF. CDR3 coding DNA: TGCGCCAGCAGCTTGGCCAGCGGGAGCCAAGGCGGTGAGCAGTTCTTC.

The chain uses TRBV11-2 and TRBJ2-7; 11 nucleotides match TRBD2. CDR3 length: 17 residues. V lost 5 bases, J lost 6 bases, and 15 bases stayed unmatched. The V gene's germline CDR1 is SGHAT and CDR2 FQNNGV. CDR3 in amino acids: CASSGTRKTSGSTEQYF. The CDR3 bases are TGTGCCAGCAGCGGCACGCGTAAAACTAGCGGGAGCACCGAGCAGTACTTC.

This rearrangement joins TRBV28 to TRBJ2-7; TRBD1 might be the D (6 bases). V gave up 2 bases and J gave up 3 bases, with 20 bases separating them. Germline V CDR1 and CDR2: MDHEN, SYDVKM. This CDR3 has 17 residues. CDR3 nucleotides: TGTGCCAGCAGTTTACCGATCCGGGACACTTACATCTACGAGCAGTACTTC. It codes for CASSLPIRDTYIYEQYF. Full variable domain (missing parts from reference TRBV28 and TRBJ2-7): DVKVTQSSRYLVKRTGEKVFLECVQDMDHENMFWYRQDPGLGLRLIYFSYDVKMKEKGDIPEGYSVSREKKERFSLILESASTNQTSMYLCASSLPIRDTYIYEQYFGPGTRLTVT.

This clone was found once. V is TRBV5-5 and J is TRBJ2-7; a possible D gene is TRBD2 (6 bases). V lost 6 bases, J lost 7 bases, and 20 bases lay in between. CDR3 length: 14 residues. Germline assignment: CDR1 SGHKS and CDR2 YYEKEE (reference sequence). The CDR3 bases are TGTGCCAGCACTCTGCCGGCGGGGCTAGAGGAGCAGTACTTC. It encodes CASTLPAGLEEQYF.

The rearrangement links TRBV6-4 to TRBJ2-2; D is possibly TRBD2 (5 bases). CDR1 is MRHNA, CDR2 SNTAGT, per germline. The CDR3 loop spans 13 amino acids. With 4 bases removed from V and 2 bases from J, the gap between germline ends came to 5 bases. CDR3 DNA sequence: TGTGCCAGCAGTGGGACTAACACCGGGGAGCTGTTTTTT. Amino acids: CASSGTNTGELFF.

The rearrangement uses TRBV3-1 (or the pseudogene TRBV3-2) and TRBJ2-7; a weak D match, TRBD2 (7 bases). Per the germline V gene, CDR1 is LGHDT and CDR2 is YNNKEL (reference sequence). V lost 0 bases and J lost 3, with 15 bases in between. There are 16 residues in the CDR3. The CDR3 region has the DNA TGTGCCAGCAGCCAAGATGCAGGGGCTAGCGGCTACGAGCAGTACTTC. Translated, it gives CASSQDAGASGYEQYF.

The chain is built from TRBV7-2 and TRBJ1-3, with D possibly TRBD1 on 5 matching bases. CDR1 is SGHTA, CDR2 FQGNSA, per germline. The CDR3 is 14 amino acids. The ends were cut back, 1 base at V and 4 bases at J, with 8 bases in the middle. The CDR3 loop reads CASSLDRGGNTIYF. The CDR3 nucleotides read TGTGCCAGCAGCTTAGATAGGGGAGGAAACACCATATATTTT. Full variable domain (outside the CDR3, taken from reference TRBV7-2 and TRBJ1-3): GAGVSQSPSNKVTEKGKDVELRCDPISGHTALYWYRQSLGQGLEFLIYFQGNSAPDKSGLPSDRFSAERTGGSVSTLTIQRTQQEDSAVYLCASSLDRGGNTIYFGEGSWLTVV.

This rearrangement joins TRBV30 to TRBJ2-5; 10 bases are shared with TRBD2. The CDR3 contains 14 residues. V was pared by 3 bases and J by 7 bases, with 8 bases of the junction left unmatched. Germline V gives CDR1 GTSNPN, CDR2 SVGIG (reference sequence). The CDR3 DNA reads TGTGCCTGGAGAGAAGCGGGAGGGCTGGCGACCCAGTACTTC. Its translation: CAWREAGGLATQYF.

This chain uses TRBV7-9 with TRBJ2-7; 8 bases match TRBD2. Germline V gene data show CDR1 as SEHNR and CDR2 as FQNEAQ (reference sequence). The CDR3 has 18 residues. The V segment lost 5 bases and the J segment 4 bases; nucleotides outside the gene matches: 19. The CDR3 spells CASSHTPGGVPEPYEQYF. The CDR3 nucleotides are TGTGCCAGCAGCCACACCCCGGGGGGGGTTCCGGAACCTTACGAGCAGTACTTC.